These 17 T cell receptor beta chains came from one sample sequenced in a study of T cell repertoires in cytomegalovirus infection. A single record per CDR3 protein comes from TCRdb applying MiXCR to the reads. This table has around 750,000 distinct CDR3 sequences, around a third appearing once. The antigens of these receptors remain unknown. Sequenced material: cultured CD8+ T cells from PBMCs, taken from culture after CMV antigen stimulation. The receptors here all came from a human donor in good health (CMV status not recorded). Some clones in this sample may be carry-over from other donors' samples.

This clonotype has more than one count but fewer than ten. This chain joins TRBV7-8 and TRBJ2-7, with D possibly matching TRBD1 (6 bases). This CDR3 has 12 amino acids. V lost 9 bases and J lost 3, with 12 bases in between. Germline lookup yields CDR1 SGHVS and CDR2 FQNEAQ. CDR3 region: CASFGQIYEQYF. CDR3 bases: TGTGCCAGTTTCGGACAGATCTACGAGCAGTACTTC.

V gene TRBV2 combines with J gene TRBJ1-1; D is undetermined. The CDR3 sequence is 13 residues long. In germline, CDR1 is SNHLY, CDR2 FYNNEI. V lost 3 bases and J lost 8, with 13 bases in between. DNA of the CDR3: TGTGCCAGCAGTGAGGACGAGCTTTTCGAAGCTTTCTTT. It translates to CASSEDELFEAFF.

Notes on this clonotype: An end of the junction does not agree with germline; a read error may underlie this. The V call is TRBV2, the J call TRBJ1-1, with unresolved D. Per the germline V gene, CDR1 is SNHLY and CDR2 is FYNNEI. The CDR3 is made up of 12 amino acids. The CDR3 here is CANSRKSTEAFF. The CDR3 DNA reads as TGTGCCAACAGTAGGAAATCCACTGAAGCTTTCTTT.

Many counts were recorded for this clonotype. The rearrangement uses TRBV7-8 and TRBJ1-1; D may be TRBD1 (5 bases). Germline assignment: CDR1 SGHVS and CDR2 FQNEAQ. V lost 0 bases and J 3 bases, leaving 14 bases between the germline ends. CDR3 length equals 16 residues. The CDR3 nucleotides read TGTGCCAGCAGCTTAGCGCCCAGGGAATGGGACACTGAAGCTTTCTTT. This encodes CASSLAPREWDTEAFF.

In its sample, this clonotype was seen a few times. The V call is TRBV7-9, the J call TRBJ2-5; no clear D. Between the trimmed V and J ends, which lost 6 bases and 5 bases, there was a span of 13 bases. Germline V gene lookup returns CDR1 SEHNR and CDR2 FQNEAQ (reference sequence). The CDR3 has 13 residues. CDR3 bases: TGTGCCAGCAGTAAGAGCATGGAGGAGACCCAGTACTTC. It yields the protein CASSKSMEETQYF.

The V gene is TRBV12-3 or TRBV12-4, the J gene TRBJ2-1; 10 bases are shared with TRBD2. This CDR3 contains 16 residues. The ends lost 6 bases at V and 4 bases at J; junction bases unmatched: 9. The CDR3 loop is CASSRSGGALYNEQFF. In nucleotides, the CDR3 is TGTGCCAGCAGCCGGAGCGGGGGGGCTTTGTACAATGAGCAGTTCTTC.

A word on this clonotype: A much larger clonotype is one base distant, so this may be a read error. In DNA, the CDR3 is TGTGCCATCAGTGAGGAGGTCGGGGAAAATCGACAGGGCTACAATGAGCAGTTCTTC. It specifies CAISEEVGENRQGYNEQFF. The V gene is TRBV10-3, the J gene TRBJ2-1, with TRBD1 matching over 7 bases. Germline V gene lookup returns CDR1 ENHRY and CDR2 SYGVKD. Trimming took 2 bases from V and 3 from J; bases not matched to a gene: 16. This CDR3 is 19 amino acids long.

Written as DNA, the CDR3 is TGTGCCAGCAGCCTCGACAGGGCAAGCTACGAGCAGTACTTC. Protein sequence: CASSLDRASYEQYF. V and J are TRBV6-5 and TRBJ2-7, with 7 bases aligning to TRBD1. The CDR3 is 14 amino acids. Germline lookup yields CDR1 MNHEY and CDR2 SVGAGI. With 6 bases clipped from V and 3 bases from J, the junction kept 8 bases outside the gene matches.

The chain is built from TRBV7-3 and TRBJ2-7; D is perhaps TRBD1 or TRBD2 (5 bases each). Germline V gene sequence: CDR1 SGHTA, CDR2 FQGTGA. This CDR3 region has 13 residues. Trimming stripped 2 bases from V and 3 bases from J, with 8 bases between. DNA of the CDR3: TGTGCCAGCAGCTTAGGGACCCTCTACGAGCAGTACTTC. Residues: CASSLGTLYEQYF.

The sample holds a few counts of this clonotype. The chain links TRBV7-9 to TRBJ1-5; D gene unclear. Germline V CDR1 and CDR2: SEHNR, FQNEAQ (reference sequence). The length of the CDR3 is 14 residues. V was cut by 4 bases and J by 0 bases, with 7 bases left in between. The CDR3 DNA is TGTGCCAGCAGCTCCGTCAGTAGCAATCAGCCCCAGCATTTT. The encoded protein is CASSSVSSNQPQHF.

This clonotype was counted only a few times. The genes are TRBV6-6 and TRBJ2-1; D may correspond to TRBD1 or TRBD2 (6 bases each). The V end was cut by 8 bases, the J end by 4 bases, with 18 bases between. CDR3 length equals 15 residues. Germline V lookup: CDR1 MNHNY, CDR2 SVGAGI (reference sequence). The CDR3 loop is CASYERGEPYNEQFF. DNA of the CDR3: TGTGCCAGCTACGAAAGGGGGGAACCATACAATGAGCAGTTCTTC.

This clonotype was counted ten times or more. This sequence joins TRBV12-3 or TRBV12-4 and TRBJ2-7, with D perhaps TRBD1 or TRBD2 (5 bases each). Between the trimmed V and J ends, which lost 5 bases and 8 bases, there was a span of 13 bases. This CDR3 is 12 amino acids long. As DNA, the CDR3 is TGTGCCAGCAGTCGGGACCCCCGTCAGCAGTACTTC. It encodes CASSRDPRQQYF.

This rearrangement joins TRBV19 to TRBJ1-1; the match to TRBD1 covers 7 bases. The CDR3 is 14 residues long. The germline V gene encodes CDR1 LNHDA and CDR2 SQIVND (reference sequence). Trimming removed 4 bases from V and 5 bases from J; junction bases left unmatched: 7. The CDR3 DNA is TGTGCCAGTAGTACCCCGACAGGGTTAACTGAAGCTTTCTTT. It is translated as CASSTPTGLTEAFF.

This clonotype was seen a few times. This rearrangement joins TRBV12-3 or TRBV12-4 to TRBJ2-1; the D gene is possibly TRBD2 (6 bases). This CDR3 has 12 amino acids. Trimming cost V 8 bases and J 7 bases, with 12 bases left between them. CDR3 nucleotides: TGTGCCAGCGGCCCCAGCGGGAATGAGCAGTTCTTC. It yields the protein CASGPSGNEQFF.

The chain recombines TRBV6-4 with TRBJ1-1, with D uncertain. Germline CDR1 MRHNA, CDR2 SNTAGT. The CDR3 consists of 11 residues. V gave up 7 bases and J gave up 13 bases, with 16 bases separating them. The CDR3 loop is CASMWKEGGFF. Written as DNA, the CDR3 is TGTGCCAGCATGTGGAAGGAGGGAGGTTTCTTT.

This sequence joins TRBV12-3 or TRBV12-4 and TRBJ2-2; D call uncertain. V was pared by 10 bases and J by 0 bases, with 6 bases between. The CDR3 loop spans 12 amino acids. CDR3 coding DNA: TGTGCCACCACCTCGAACACCGGGGAGCTGTTTTTT. The encoded protein is CATTSNTGELFF.

This clonotype was found many times. This chain connects TRBV27 to TRBJ2-7; tentative D call: TRBD1 (6 bases). The CDR3 length is 15 residues. Trimming took 0 bases from V and 3 from J, leaving 12 bases between them. Germline CDR1 reads MNHEY; CDR2 reads SMNVEV (reference sequence). The CDR3 DNA is TGTGCCAGCAGTTTATCCGCGACAGGAGACTACGAGCAGTACGTC. Its translation: CASSLSATGDYEQYV.